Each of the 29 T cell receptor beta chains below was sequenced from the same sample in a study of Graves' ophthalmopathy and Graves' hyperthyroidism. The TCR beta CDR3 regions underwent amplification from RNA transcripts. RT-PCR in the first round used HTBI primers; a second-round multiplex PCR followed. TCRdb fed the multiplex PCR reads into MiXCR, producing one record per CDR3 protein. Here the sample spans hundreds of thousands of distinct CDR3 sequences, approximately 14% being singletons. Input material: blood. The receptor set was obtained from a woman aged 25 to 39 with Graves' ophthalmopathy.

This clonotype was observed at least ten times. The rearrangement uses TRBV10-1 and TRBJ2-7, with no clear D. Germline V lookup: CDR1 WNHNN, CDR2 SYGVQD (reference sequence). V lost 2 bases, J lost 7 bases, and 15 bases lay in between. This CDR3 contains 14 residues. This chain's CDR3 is CASSEIIESGEQYF. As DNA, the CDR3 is TGCGCCAGCAGTGAGATTATCGAGTCTGGTGAGCAGTACTTC.

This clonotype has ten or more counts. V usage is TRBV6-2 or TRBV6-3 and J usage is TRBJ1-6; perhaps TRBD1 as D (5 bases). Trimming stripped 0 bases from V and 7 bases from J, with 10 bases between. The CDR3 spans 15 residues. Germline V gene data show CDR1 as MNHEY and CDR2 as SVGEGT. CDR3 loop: CASSYSGTANSPLHF. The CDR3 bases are TGTGCCAGCAGTTACTCAGGGACGGCCAATTCACCCCTCCACTTT.

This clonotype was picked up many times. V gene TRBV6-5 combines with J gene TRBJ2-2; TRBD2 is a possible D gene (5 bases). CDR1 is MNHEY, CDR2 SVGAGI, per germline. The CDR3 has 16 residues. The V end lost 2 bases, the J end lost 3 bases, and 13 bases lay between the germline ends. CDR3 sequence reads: CASSYRPGSDTGELFF. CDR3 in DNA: TGTGCCAGCAGTTACAGACCGGGATCGGACACCGGGGAGCTGTTTTTT.

CDR3 region: CAHGTGWGGGYTF. The CDR3 DNA reads TGTGCCCACGGGACAGGGTGGGGTGGCGGCTACACCTTC. The chain has TRBV30 and TRBJ1-2; 9 bases map to TRBD1. Germline V gene sequence: CDR1 GTSNPN, CDR2 SVGIG (reference sequence). V shed 8 bases, J shed 8 bases, and the junction held 12 bases outside the gene matches. This CDR3 is built from 13 residues.

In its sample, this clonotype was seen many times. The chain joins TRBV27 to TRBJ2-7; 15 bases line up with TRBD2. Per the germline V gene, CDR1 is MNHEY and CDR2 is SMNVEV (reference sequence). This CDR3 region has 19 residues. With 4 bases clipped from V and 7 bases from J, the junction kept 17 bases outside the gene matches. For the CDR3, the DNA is TGTGCCAGCAGTTCCGGACTAGCGGGGGGGCTGTTTGAGTCGGGGGAGCAGTACTTC. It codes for CASSSGLAGGLFESGEQYF.

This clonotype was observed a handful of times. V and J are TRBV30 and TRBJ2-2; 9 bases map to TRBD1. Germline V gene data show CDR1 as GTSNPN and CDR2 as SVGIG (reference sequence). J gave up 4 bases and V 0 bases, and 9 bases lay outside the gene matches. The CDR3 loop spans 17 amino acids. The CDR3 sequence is CAWSVKAGQGGTGELFF. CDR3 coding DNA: TGTGCCTGGAGTGTAAAGGCGGGACAGGGAGGCACCGGGGAGCTGTTTTTT.

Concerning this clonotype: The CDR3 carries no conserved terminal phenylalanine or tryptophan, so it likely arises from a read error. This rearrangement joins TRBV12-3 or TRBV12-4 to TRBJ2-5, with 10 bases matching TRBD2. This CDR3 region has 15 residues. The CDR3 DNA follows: TGTGCCAGCTCATGGCCAGCGGGGGGGCAAGAGTCCCAGTACTAC. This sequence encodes CASSWPAGGQESQYY.

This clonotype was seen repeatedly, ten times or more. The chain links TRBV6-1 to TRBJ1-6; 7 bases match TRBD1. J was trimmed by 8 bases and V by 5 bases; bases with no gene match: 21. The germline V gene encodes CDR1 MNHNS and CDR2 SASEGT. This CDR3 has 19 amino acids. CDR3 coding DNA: TGTGCCAGCAGTCTAAGCCCACAACCTCGGGACAGTCCTTATTCACCCCTCCACTTT. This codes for CASSLSPQPRDSPYSPLHF.

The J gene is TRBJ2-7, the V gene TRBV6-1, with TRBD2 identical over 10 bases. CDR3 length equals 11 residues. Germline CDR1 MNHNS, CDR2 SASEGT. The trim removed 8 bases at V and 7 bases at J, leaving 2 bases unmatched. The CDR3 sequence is CASLLAGEQYF. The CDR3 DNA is TGTGCCAGCCTACTAGCGGGGGAGCAGTACTTC.

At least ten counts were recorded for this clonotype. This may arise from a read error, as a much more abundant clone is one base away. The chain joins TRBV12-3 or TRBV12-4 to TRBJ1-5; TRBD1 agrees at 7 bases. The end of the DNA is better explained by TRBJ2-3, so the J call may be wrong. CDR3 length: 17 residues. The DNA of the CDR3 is TGTGCCAGCAGTCCTGTAATGGGACAGCTTAGCAATCAGCCCCAGTATTTT. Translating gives CASSPVMGQLSNQPQYF.

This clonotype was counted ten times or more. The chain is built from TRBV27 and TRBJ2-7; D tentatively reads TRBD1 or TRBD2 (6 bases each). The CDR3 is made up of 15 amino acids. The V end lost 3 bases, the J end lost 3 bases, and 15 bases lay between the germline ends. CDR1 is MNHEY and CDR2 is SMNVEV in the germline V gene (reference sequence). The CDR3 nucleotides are TGTGCCAGCAGTTTCCCGAGGGGGGCTCACTACGAGCAGTACTTC. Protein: CASSFPRGAHYEQYF.

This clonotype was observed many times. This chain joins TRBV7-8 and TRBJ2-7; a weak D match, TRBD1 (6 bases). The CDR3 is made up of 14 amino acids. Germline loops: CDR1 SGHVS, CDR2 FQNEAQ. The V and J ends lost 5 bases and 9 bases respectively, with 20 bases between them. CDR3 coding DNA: TGTGCCAGCAGCCAACACCGGGACAAAGATGGGCAGTACTTC. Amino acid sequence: CASSQHRDKDGQYF.

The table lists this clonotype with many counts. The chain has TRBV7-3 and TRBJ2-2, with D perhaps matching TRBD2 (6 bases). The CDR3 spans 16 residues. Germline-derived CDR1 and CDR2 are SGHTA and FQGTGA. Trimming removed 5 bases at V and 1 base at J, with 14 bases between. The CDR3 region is CASSPGASVNTGELFF. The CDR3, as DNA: TGTGCCAGCAGCCCCGGGGCTAGCGTGAACACCGGGGAGCTGTTTTTT.

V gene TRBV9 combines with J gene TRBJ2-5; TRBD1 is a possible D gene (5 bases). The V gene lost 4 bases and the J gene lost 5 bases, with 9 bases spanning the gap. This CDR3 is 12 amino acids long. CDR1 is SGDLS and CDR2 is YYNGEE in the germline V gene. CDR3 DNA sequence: TGTGCCAGCAGCCCAGGGTTGGAGACCCAGTACTTC. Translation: CASSPGLETQYF.

The DNA of the CDR3 is TGTGCCAGCAGTAGGACAGGGGGGGTCTACGAGCAGTACTTC. Amino acid sequence: CASSRTGGVYEQYF. This rearrangement joins TRBV6-1 to TRBJ2-7, with TRBD1 matching 10 bases. The CDR3 loop spans 14 amino acids. Germline V gives CDR1 MNHNS, CDR2 SASEGT. Trimming removed 5 bases from V and 3 bases from J; junction bases left unmatched: 4.

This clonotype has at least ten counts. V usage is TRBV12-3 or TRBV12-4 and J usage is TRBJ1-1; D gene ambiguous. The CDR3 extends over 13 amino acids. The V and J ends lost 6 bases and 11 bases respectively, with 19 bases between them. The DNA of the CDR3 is TGTGCCAGCAGACCTGACCTAGTCCGGAGCGCTTTCTTT. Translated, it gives CASRPDLVRSAFF.

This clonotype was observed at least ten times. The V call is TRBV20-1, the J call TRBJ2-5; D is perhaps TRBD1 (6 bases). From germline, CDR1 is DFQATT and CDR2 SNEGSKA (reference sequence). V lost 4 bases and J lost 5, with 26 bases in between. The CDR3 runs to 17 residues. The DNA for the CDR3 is TGCAGTGCTATCCGACCAACCCATAACAGGGAAGGGGAGACCCAGTACTTC. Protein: CSAIRPTHNREGETQYF.

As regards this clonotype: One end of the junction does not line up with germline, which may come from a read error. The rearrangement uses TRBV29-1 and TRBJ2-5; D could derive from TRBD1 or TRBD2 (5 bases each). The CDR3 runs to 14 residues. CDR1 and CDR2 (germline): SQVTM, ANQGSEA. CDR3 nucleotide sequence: TGCAGCGTTGAAGATCGCGTCCTAGGGGAGACCCGGTACTTC. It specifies CSVEDRVLGETRYF.

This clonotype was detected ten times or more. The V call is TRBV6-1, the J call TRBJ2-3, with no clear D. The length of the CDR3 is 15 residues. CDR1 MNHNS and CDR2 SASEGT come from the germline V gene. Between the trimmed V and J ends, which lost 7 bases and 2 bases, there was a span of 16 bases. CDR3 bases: TGTGCCAGCATAATTACATTAACACCCACAGATACGCAGTATTTT. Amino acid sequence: CASIITLTPTDTQYF.

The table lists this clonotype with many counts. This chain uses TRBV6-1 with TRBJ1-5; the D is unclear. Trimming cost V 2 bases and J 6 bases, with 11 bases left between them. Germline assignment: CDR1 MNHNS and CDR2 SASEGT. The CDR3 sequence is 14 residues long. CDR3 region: CASSENILGQPQHF. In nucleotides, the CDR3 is TGTGCCAGCAGTGAAAACATTTTGGGTCAGCCCCAGCATTTT.

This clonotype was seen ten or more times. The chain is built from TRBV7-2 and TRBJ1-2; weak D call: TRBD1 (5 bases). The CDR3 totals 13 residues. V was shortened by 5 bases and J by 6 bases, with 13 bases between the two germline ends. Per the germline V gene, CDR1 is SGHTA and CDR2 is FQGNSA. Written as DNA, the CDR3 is TGTGCCAGCAGCCTTAGGGGAGGAAATGGCTACACCTTC. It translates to CASSLRGGNGYTF.

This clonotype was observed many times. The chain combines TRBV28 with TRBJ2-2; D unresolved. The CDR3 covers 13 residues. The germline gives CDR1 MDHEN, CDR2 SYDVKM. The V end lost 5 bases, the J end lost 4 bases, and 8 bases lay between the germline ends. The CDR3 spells CASSRTTTGELFF. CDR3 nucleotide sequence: TGTGCCAGCAGTCGAACGACCACCGGGGAGCTGTTTTTT.

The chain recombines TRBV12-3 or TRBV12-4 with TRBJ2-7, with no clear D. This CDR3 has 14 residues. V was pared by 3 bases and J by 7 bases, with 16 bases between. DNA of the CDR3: TGTGCCAGCAGTTTGGCCAGGCCCCTGAGGGAGCAGTACTTC. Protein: CASSLARPLREQYF.

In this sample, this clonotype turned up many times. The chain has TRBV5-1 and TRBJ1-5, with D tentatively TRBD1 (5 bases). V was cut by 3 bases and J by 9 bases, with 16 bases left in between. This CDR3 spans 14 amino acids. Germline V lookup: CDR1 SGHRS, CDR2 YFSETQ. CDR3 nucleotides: TGCGCCAGCAGCTGGGGGACGGGGTCAGGGCCCCAGCATTTT. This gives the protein CASSWGTGSGPQHF.

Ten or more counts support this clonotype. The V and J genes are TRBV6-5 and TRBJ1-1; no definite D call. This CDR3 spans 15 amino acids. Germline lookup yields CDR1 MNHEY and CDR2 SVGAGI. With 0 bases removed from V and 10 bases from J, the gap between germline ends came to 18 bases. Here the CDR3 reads CASSYSPNPDHGAFF. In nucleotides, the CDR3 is TGTGCCAGCAGTTACTCCCCCAACCCAGACCACGGAGCTTTCTTT.

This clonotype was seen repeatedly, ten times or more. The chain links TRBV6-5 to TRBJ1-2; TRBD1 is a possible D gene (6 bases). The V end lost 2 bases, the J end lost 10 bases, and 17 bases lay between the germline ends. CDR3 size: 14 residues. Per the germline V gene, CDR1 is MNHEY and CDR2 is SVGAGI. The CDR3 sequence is CASSYGSGGWDYTF. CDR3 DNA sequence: TGTGCCAGCAGTTACGGTTCCGGGGGCTGGGACTACACCTTC.

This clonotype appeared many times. The CDR3 DNA reads as TGTGCCACCAGCAGAGATGGCAGGGTCAGCTATGGCTACACCTTC. Translating it yields CATSRDGRVSYGYTF. V gene TRBV15 combines with J gene TRBJ1-2; a possible D gene is TRBD1 (5 bases). Germline lookup yields CDR1 LNHNV and CDR2 YYDKDF (reference sequence). Trimming cost V 0 bases and J 4 bases, with 12 bases left between them. The CDR3 extends over 15 amino acids.

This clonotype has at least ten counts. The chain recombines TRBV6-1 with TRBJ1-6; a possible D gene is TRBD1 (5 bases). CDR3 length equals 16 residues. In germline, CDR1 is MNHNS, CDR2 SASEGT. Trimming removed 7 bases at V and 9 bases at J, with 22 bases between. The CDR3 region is CASTQLGAGNGSPLHF. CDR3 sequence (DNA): TGTGCCAGCACCCAACTGGGCGCAGGGAATGGTTCACCCCTCCACTTT.

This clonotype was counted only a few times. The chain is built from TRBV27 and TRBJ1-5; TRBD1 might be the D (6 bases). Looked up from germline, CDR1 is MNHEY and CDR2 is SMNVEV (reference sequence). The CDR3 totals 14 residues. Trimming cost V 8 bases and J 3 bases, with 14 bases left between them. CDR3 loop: CASGTGFPNQPQHF. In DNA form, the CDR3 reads TGTGCCAGCGGAACAGGGTTCCCCAATCAGCCCCAGCATTTT.